Listed here are 26 T cell receptor beta chains from one sample, sequenced in a study of T cells after yellow fever vaccination. TCRdb ran MiXCR on the 5' RACE reads and lists one entry per CDR3 protein. The sample records hundreds of thousands of distinct CDR3 sequences, less than 20% being singletons. Sequences were derived from PBMCs, sampled 15 days after the yellow fever booster vaccination. The source is a man aged 30 to 39 who received the YFV17D yellow fever vaccine.

The CDR3 here is CASSLDRLAGRNEQFF. The CDR3 DNA follows: TGTGCCAGCAGCTTAGATCGACTAGCGGGAAGGAATGAGCAGTTCTTC. This sequence joins TRBV7-2 and TRBJ2-1, with 11 bases fitting TRBD2. V trimming: 1 base; J trimming: 7 bases; junction bases outside the gene matches: 6. Per the germline V gene, CDR1 is SGHTA and CDR2 is FQGNSA. The CDR3 spans 16 residues.

This clonotype was counted only a few times. V gene TRBV5-6 combines with J gene TRBJ1-5; D gene uncertain. CDR1 is SGHDT and CDR2 is YYEEEE in the germline V gene. This CDR3 region has 14 residues. V was trimmed by 1 base and J by 9 bases, leaving 14 bases between them. The CDR3 bases are TGTGCCAGCAGCTTGTTTGGCGCCGACGTGCCCCAGCATTTT. It codes for CASSLFGADVPQHF.

The chain uses TRBV3-1 and TRBJ2-1; D is ambiguous. Germline CDR1 reads LGHDT; CDR2 reads YNNKEL (reference sequence). V was pared by 3 bases and J by 9 bases, with 15 bases between. This CDR3 region has 14 residues. CDR3 nucleotides: TGTGCCAGCAGCCATCGACCGCGCCCCACTGAGCAGTTCTTC. Translating gives CASSHRPRPTEQFF.

This clonotype has more than one count but fewer than ten. This rearrangement joins TRBV21-1 to TRBJ2-1. TRBV21-1 is a known pseudogene. CDR3 length: 13 residues. This chain's CDR3 is CASSKDPYNEQFF. The CDR3 nucleotides read TGTGCCAGCAGCAAAGACCCGTACAATGAGCAGTTCTTC.

In this sample, this clonotype turned up a few times. V is TRBV29-1 and J is TRBJ1-2; D is undetermined. V was cut by 3 bases and J by 4 bases, with 9 bases left in between. The CDR3 loop spans 12 amino acids. The germline V gene encodes CDR1 SQVTM and CDR2 ANQGSEA. CDR3 sequence (DNA): TGCAGCGTTGAGGAAGGAGTCTATGGCTACACCTTC. Encoded protein: CSVEEGVYGYTF.

The chain employs TRBV5-6 and TRBJ2-3; 8 bases agree with TRBD2. The CDR3 extends over 16 amino acids. From germline, CDR1 is SGHDT and CDR2 YYEEEE. With V trimmed by 1 base and J by 4 bases, 8 bases remained unmatched. In DNA, the CDR3 is TGTGCCAGCAGCTTGCCCGCAGCGGGAGAATCAGATACGCAGTATTTT. Translation gives CASSLPAAGESDTQYF.

V is TRBV11-2 and J is TRBJ2-1; D not certain. V lost 4 bases, J lost 3 bases, and 10 bases lay in between. The CDR3 is 14 amino acids. Germline CDR1 and CDR2: SGHAT and FQNNGV. Written as DNA, the CDR3 is TGTGCCAGCAGCTACGATGCGGTCTACAATGAGCAGTTCTTC. Amino acids: CASSYDAVYNEQFF.

This rearrangement joins TRBV12-3 or TRBV12-4 to TRBJ2-1; 10 bases line up with TRBD2. The V segment lost 0 bases and the J segment 7 bases; nucleotides outside the gene matches: 3. This CDR3 is built from 15 residues. The chain's CDR3 is CASSLALAGRNEQFF. In nucleotides, the CDR3 is TGTGCCAGCAGTTTAGCACTAGCGGGAAGGAATGAGCAGTTCTTC.

This chain connects TRBV12-3 or TRBV12-4 to TRBJ2-3; D might be TRBD1 (5 bases). CDR3 size: 12 residues. V was pared by 7 bases and J by 5 bases, with 10 bases between. In DNA form, the CDR3 reads TGTGCCAGCACAGGGTCTTTAGATACGCAGTATTTT. This codes for CASTGSLDTQYF.

This chain connects TRBV20-1 to TRBJ2-2, with 7 bases identical to TRBD2. The trim removed 6 bases at V and 7 bases at J, leaving 8 bases unmatched. Germline CDR1 is DFQATT and CDR2 is SNEGSKA (reference sequence). The CDR3 extends over 13 amino acids. The CDR3 nucleotides are TGCAGTGCGCAACAGCGGGAAGGCGGGGAGCTGTTTTTT. This gives the protein CSAQQREGGELFF.

Only a few counts were recorded for this clonotype. This sequence joins TRBV29-1 and TRBJ2-5; 10 nucleotides align to TRBD1. Germline CDR1 reads SQVTM; CDR2 reads ANQGSEA. CDR3 size: 14 residues. Germline trimming cut 8 bases from V and 5 bases from J; bases unmatched to any gene: 11. The CDR3 DNA reads as TGCAGCAACTCCGGGACAGGGGCTGGGGAGACCCAGTACTTC. It specifies CSNSGTGAGETQYF.

The sample holds a few counts of this clonotype. This sequence joins TRBV12-3 or TRBV12-4 and TRBJ2-7; D may be TRBD1 or TRBD2 (7 bases each). The V gene lost 4 bases and the J gene lost 6 bases, with 13 bases spanning the gap. The CDR3 is 13 amino acids. CDR3 protein: CASSSGGAFEQYF. The CDR3 region has the DNA TGTGCCAGCAGTTCAGGGGGGGCTTTCGAGCAGTACTTC.

The CDR3 DNA is TGTGCCACCAGCAGGGGGGGTCGGCTGAGGACAGGAGAGACCCAGTACTTC. It yields the protein CATSRGGRLRTGETQYF. The J gene is TRBJ2-5, the V gene TRBV15, with a possible D match to TRBD1 (7 bases). Germline V gene lookup returns CDR1 LNHNV and CDR2 YYDKDF (reference sequence). The CDR3 is made up of 17 amino acids. Trimming left V 3 bases short and J 4 bases short, with 21 bases between.

This clonotype was observed a handful of times. The CDR3 bases are TGTGCCAGCAGCTTAATGGGGACTAGCGGGAGTATTCCCTACAATGAGCAGTTCTTC. Its translation is CASSLMGTSGSIPYNEQFF. The rearrangement links TRBV11-2 to TRBJ2-1; 14 bases are shared with TRBD2. CDR1 and CDR2 from the germline V gene are SGHAT and FQNNGV. V was pared by 2 bases and J by 2 bases, with 8 bases of the junction left unmatched. The CDR3 consists of 19 residues. Full variable domain (remainder filled in from reference TRBV11-2 and TRBJ2-1): EAGVAQSPRYKIIEKRQSVAFWCNPISGHATLYWYQQILGQGPKLLIQFQNNGVVDDSQLPKDRFSAERLKGVDSTLKIQPAKLEDSAVYLCASSLMGTSGSIPYNEQFFGPGTRLTVL.

The chain joins TRBV25-1 to TRBJ2-1, with no clear D. The CDR3 has 14 residues. Germline V gene data show CDR1 as MGHDK and CDR2 as SYGVNS. V was trimmed by 5 bases and J by 5 bases, leaving 13 bases between them. The CDR3 protein is CASSLGFPDNEQFF. The CDR3 DNA is TGTGCCAGCAGTTTAGGTTTCCCGGACAATGAGCAGTTCTTC.

This clonotype has a handful of counts. The rearrangement uses TRBV6-1 and TRBJ2-7; no clear D gene. Trimming took off 5 bases at V and 2 bases at J, with 10 bases between the two ends. Germline V gene lookup returns CDR1 MNHNS and CDR2 SASEGT. The length of the CDR3 is 13 residues. Here the CDR3 DNA reads TGTGCCAGCAGTCAAAGCAGCCCCTACGAGCAGTACTTC. This sequence encodes CASSQSSPYEQYF.

The chain joins TRBV30 to TRBJ2-7; 8 bases are a match to TRBD1. The CDR3 covers 14 residues. V was pared by 6 bases and J by 1 base, with 8 bases of the junction left unmatched. In germline, CDR1 is GTSNPN, CDR2 SVGIG (reference sequence). CDR3 sequence: CACQGQGPSYEQYF. The CDR3 DNA is TGTGCCTGTCAAGGACAGGGTCCGTCCTACGAGCAGTACTTC.

The chain uses TRBV20-1 and TRBJ2-7, with D uncertain. Deletions cut 6 bases from V and 3 bases from J, with 12 bases between. CDR3 length equals 12 residues. In germline, CDR1 is DFQATT, CDR2 SNEGSKA (reference sequence). The CDR3 DNA sequence: TGCAGTGCCAGACGGCTCTTCTACGAGCAGTACTTC. The encoded protein is CSARRLFYEQYF.

The genes are TRBV30 and TRBJ2-7; TRBD1 is a possible D gene (5 bases). The V and J ends lost 2 bases and 4 bases respectively, with 6 bases between them. Germline V gene lookup returns CDR1 GTSNPN and CDR2 SVGIG (reference sequence). This CDR3 is 11 amino acids long. DNA of the CDR3: TGTGCCTGGAGTCCAGGGTACGAGCAGTACTTC. Translating gives CAWSPGYEQYF.

This clonotype turned up a few times. V is TRBV27 and J is TRBJ2-1; 7 nucleotides match TRBD2. The CDR3 spans 15 residues. After removal of 0 bases from V and 4 bases from J, the junction contained 3 bases not matched to a gene. Germline lookup yields CDR1 MNHEY and CDR2 SMNVEV (reference sequence). Written as DNA, the CDR3 is TGTGCCAGCAGTTTATCGCCAGCGGGGTACAATGAGCAGTTCTTC. Its translation: CASSLSPAGYNEQFF.

The rearrangement uses TRBV6-2 or TRBV6-3 and TRBJ2-5; perhaps TRBD2 as D (6 bases). CDR1 is MNHEY, CDR2 SVGEGT, per germline. The CDR3 totals 13 residues. Trimming shortened V by 11 bases and J by 5 bases, and 18 bases separated the two germline ends. CDR3 region: CAARVTAGETQYF. CDR3 nucleotide sequence: TGTGCCGCCCGTGTGACCGCGGGGGAGACCCAGTACTTC.

The chain uses TRBV20-1 and TRBJ2-3; TRBD2 matches 11 bases. Germline lookup yields CDR1 DFQATT and CDR2 SNEGSKA (reference sequence). V trimming: 7 bases; J trimming: 5 bases; junction bases outside the gene matches: 5. The CDR3 loop spans 13 amino acids. This chain's CDR3 is CSGIAGGKDTQYF. The CDR3 region has the DNA TGCAGTGGTATAGCGGGGGGGAAAGATACGCAGTATTTT.

This clonotype was seen only a few times. This CDR3 reads CASSQDSGSWANVLTF. The CDR3 nucleotides are TGCGCCAGCAGCCAAGATTCCGGGTCTTGGGCCAACGTCCTGACTTTC. The J gene is TRBJ2-6, the V gene TRBV4-1, with D unresolved. There are 16 residues in the CDR3. Deletions cut 0 bases from V and 5 bases from J, with 11 bases between. Germline loops: CDR1 MGHRA, CDR2 YSYEKL.

This clonotype was observed at least ten times. The chain has TRBV20-1 and TRBJ2-5; D is perhaps TRBD1 (6 bases). V was shortened by 5 bases and J by 1 base, with 11 bases between the two germline ends. There are 13 residues in the CDR3. Germline CDR1 and CDR2: DFQATT and SNEGSKA (reference sequence). The CDR3 region has the DNA TGCAGTGCTTACCAGGACAGCCAAGAGACCCAGTACTTC. This codes for CSAYQDSQETQYF.

Only a few counts were recorded for this clonotype. The gene calls are TRBV6-5 and TRBJ2-7; 11 bases line up with TRBD2. The CDR3 runs 18 residues. Germline loops: CDR1 MNHEY, CDR2 SVGAGI. V was pared by 0 bases and J by 6 bases, with 13 bases of the junction left unmatched. The CDR3 loop reads CASSYSRTSGSTLSEQYF. The DNA for the CDR3 is TGTGCCAGCAGTTACTCGCGGACTAGCGGGTCCACTCTCTCCGAGCAGTACTTC.

This clonotype occurred a few times. In DNA form, the CDR3 reads TGTGCCAGCAGCGCACAGGACATTGGGGCCTACGAGCAGTACTTC. Translation: CASSAQDIGAYEQYF. This chain joins TRBV9 and TRBJ2-7; a possible D gene is TRBD1 (5 bases). Deletions cut 3 bases from V and 2 bases from J, with 15 bases between. CDR1 and CDR2 (germline): SGDLS, YYNGEE. This CDR3 has 15 residues.